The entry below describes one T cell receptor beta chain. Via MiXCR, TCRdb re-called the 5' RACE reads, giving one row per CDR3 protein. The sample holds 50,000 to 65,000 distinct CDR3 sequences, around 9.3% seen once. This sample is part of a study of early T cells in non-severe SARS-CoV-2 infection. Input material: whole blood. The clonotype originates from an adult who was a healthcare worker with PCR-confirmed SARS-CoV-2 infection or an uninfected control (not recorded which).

CDR3 DNA: TGTGCCAGCAGCATTACCTCGGGCACCGAAGCTTTCTTT. As protein: CASSITSGTEAFF. The chain joins TRBV12-3 or TRBV12-4 to TRBJ1-1; D unclear. V lost 6 bases, J lost 8 bases, and 16 bases lay in between. The length of the CDR3 is 13 residues.